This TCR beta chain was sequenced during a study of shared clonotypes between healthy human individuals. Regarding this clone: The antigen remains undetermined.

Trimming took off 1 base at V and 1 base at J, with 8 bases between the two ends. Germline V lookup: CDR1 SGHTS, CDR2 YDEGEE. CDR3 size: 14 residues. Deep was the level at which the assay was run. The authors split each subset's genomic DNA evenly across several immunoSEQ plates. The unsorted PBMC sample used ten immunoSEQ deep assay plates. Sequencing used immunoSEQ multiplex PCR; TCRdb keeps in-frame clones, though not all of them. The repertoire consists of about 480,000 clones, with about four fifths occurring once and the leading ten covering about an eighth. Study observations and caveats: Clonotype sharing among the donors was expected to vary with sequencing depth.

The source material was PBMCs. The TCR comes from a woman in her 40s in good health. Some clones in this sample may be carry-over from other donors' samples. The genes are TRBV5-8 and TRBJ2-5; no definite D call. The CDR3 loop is CASSLWVPQETQYF. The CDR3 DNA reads TGTGCCAGCAGCTTGTGGGTCCCCCAAGAGACCCAGTACTTC.